The sequence of this T cell receptor (beta chain) was determined in a study of blood T cell repertoires in COVID-19. Looking at the study overall: COVID-19 samples from acute and convalescent phases originated in the United States, Italy and Spain. T cells, B-cell-depleted T cells, or PBMCs provided the cDNA or gDNA that served as material.

Participants' own reports of clinical history determined their cohort assignment. Repertoires were generated with immunoSEQ multiplex PCR, while TCRdb's copy carries only in-frame clones and drops some. The table shows about 300,000 clones, with roughly 89% occurring only once. Sequences were obtained from PBMCs or T cells enriched from blood (not recorded which). The TCR comes from a woman aged 40 to 55 who had recovered from COVID-19.

The CDR3, as DNA: TGTGCCAGCTTCGTGTGGGCCCAGGAGACCCAGTACTTC. It encodes CASFVWAQETQYF. The chain recombines TRBV5-5 with TRBJ2-5, with D unresolved. Germline CDR1 and CDR2: SGHKS and YYEKEE (reference sequence). The CDR3 extends over 13 amino acids. Trimming removed 7 bases at V and 5 bases at J, with 15 bases between.